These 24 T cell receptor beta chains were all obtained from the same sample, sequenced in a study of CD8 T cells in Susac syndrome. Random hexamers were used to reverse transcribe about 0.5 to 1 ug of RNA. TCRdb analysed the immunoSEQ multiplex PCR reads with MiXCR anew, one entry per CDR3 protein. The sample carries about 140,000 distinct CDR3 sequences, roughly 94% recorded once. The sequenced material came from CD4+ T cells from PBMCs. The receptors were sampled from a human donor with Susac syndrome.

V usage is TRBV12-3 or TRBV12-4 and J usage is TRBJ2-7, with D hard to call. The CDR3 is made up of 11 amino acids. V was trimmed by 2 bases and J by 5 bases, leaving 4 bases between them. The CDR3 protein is CASSLSDEQYF. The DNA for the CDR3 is TGTGCCAGCAGTTTATCCGACGAGCAGTACTTC.

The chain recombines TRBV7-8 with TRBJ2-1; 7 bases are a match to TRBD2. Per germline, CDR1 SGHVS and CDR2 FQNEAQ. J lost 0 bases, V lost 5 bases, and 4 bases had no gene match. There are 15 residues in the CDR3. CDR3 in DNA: TGTGCCAGCAGCAAAAGCGGGGCCTCCTACAATGAGCAGTTCTTC. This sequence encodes CASSKSGASYNEQFF.

In DNA, the CDR3 is TGCAGTGCTAGACACAGGGGGACAGATACGCAGTATTTT. Protein: CSARHRGTDTQYF. The chain has TRBV20-1 and TRBJ2-3; 8 positions agree with TRBD1. Per the germline V gene, CDR1 is DFQATT and CDR2 is SNEGSKA (reference sequence). This CDR3 is 13 amino acids long. V shed 2 bases and J 3 bases; nucleotides not matched to a gene: 1.

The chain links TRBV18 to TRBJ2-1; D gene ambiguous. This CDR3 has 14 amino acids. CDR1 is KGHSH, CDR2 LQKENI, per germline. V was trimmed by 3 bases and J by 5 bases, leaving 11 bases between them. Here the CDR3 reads CASSPTLWHNEQFF. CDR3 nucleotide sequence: TGTGCCAGCTCACCGACATTGTGGCACAATGAGCAGTTCTTC.

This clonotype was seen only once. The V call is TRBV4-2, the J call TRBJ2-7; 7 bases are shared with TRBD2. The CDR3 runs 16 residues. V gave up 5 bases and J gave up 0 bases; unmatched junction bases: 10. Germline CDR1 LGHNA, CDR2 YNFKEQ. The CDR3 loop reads CASSYTSSGGSYEQYF. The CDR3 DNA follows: TGTGCCAGCAGCTATACGTCCTCGGGAGGCTCCTACGAGCAGTACTTC.

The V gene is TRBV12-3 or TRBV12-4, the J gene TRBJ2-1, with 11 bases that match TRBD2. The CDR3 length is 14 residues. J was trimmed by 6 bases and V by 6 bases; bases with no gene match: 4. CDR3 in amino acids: CASRNSGGGNEQFF. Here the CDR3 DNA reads TGTGCCAGCAGGAATAGCGGGGGGGGCAATGAGCAGTTCTTC.

The CDR3 region is CASSARTGRGTDTQYF. CDR3 sequence (DNA): TGTGCCAGCAGTGCGCGGACAGGGCGTGGGACAGATACGCAGTATTTT. This rearrangement joins TRBV28 to TRBJ2-3; 8 nucleotides match TRBD1. The germline V gene encodes CDR1 MDHEN and CDR2 SYDVKM. J was trimmed by 3 bases and V by 5 bases; bases with no gene match: 10. This CDR3 region has 16 residues.

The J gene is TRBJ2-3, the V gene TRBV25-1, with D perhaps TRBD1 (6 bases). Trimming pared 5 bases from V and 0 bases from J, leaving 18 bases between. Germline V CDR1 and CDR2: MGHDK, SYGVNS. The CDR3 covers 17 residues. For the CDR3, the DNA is TGTGCCAGCAGTCCGACACTACCGGGACACAGCACAGATACGCAGTATTTT. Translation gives CASSPTLPGHSTDTQYF.

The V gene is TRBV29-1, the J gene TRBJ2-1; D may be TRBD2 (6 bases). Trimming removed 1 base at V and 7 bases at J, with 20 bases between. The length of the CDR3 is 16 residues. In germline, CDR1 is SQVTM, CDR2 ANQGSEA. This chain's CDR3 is CSVEAATGVPMNEQFF. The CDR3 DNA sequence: TGCAGCGTTGAAGCCGCAACGGGAGTTCCTATGAATGAGCAGTTCTTC.

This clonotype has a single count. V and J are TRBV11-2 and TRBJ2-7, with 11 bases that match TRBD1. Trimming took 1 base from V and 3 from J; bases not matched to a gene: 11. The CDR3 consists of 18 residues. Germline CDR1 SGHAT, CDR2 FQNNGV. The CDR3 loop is CASSLVRIGQGAIYEQYF. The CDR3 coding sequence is TGTGCCAGCAGCTTAGTTCGTATAGGACAGGGGGCTATCTACGAGCAGTACTTC.

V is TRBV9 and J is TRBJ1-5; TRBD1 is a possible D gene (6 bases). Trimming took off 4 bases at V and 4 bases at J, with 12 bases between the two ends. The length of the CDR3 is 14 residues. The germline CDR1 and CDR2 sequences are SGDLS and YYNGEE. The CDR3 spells CASSQGQPNQPQHF. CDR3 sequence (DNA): TGTGCCAGCAGCCAAGGACAGCCTAATCAGCCCCAGCATTTT.

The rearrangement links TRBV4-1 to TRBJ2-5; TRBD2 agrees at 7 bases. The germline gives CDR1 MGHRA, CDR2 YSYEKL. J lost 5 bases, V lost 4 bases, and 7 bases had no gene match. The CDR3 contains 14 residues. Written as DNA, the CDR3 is TGCGCCAGCAGCCGCCAGGACGGGGGGGAGACCCAGTACTTC. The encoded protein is CASSRQDGGETQYF.

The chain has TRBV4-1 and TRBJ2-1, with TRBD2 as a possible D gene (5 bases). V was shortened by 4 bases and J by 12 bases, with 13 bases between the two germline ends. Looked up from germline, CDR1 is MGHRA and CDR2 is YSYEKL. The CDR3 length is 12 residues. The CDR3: CASSRTSERQFF. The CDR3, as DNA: TGCGCCAGCAGCCGGACTTCTGAGCGGCAGTTCTTC.

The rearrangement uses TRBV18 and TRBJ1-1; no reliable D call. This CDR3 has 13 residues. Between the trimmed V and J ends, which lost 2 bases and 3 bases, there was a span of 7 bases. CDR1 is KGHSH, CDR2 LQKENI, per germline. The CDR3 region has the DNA TGTGCCAGCTCACCATCACGGGACACTGAAGCTTTCTTT. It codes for CASSPSRDTEAFF. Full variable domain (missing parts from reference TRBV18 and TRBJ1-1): NAGVMQNPRHLVRRRGQEARLRCSPMKGHSHVYWYRQLPEEGLKFMVYLQKENIIDESGMPKERFSAEFPKEGPSILRIQQVVRGDSAAYFCASSPSRDTEAFFGQGTRLTVV.

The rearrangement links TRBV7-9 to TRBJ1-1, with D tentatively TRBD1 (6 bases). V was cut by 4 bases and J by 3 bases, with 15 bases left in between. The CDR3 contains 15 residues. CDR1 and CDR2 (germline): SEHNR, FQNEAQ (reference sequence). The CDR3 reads CASSSPRTAYTEAFF. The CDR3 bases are TGTGCCAGCAGCTCCCCCCGGACAGCTTACACTGAAGCTTTCTTT.

CDR3 DNA: TGTGCCTGGAGGTTGGCACTACAGAGTGAGCAGTTCTTC. Translating it yields CAWRLALQSEQFF. The V gene is TRBV30, the J gene TRBJ2-1; no clear D. Germline CDR1 reads GTSNPN; CDR2 reads SVGIG (reference sequence). CDR3 length: 13 residues. Trimming cost V 3 bases and J 9 bases, with 15 bases left between them.

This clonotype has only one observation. Here the CDR3 reads CAWRRAGETDTQYF. In DNA, the CDR3 is TGTGCCTGGAGGAGAGCGGGAGAAACAGATACGCAGTATTTT. This chain joins TRBV30 and TRBJ2-3, with 8 bases aligning to TRBD2. The trim removed 3 bases at V and 3 bases at J, leaving 5 bases unmatched. Germline V lookup: CDR1 GTSNPN, CDR2 SVGIG (reference sequence). The CDR3 consists of 14 residues.

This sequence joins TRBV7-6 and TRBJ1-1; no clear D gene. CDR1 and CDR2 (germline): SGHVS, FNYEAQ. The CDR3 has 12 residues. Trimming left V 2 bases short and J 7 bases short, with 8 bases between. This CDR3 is CASSLPVGEAFF. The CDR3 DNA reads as TGTGCCAGCAGCTTACCGGTTGGTGAAGCTTTCTTT.

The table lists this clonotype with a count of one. The CDR3 nucleotides are TGTGCCAGCTCACCACCAGGACAGCTGAACTCTGGGGCCAACGTCCTGACTTTC. It codes for CASSPPGQLNSGANVLTF. The chain combines TRBV18 with TRBJ2-6; perhaps TRBD1 as D (6 bases). Germline V gives CDR1 KGHSH, CDR2 LQKENI. Deletions cut 0 bases from V and 0 bases from J, with 12 bases between. CDR3 size: 18 residues.

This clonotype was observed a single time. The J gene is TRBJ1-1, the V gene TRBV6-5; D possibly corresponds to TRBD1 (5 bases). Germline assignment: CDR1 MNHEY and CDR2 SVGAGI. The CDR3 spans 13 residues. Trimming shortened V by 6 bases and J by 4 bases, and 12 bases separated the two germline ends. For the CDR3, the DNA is TGTGCCAGCAGAGACGGGGGAGTCACTGAAGCTTTCTTT. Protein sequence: CASRDGGVTEAFF.

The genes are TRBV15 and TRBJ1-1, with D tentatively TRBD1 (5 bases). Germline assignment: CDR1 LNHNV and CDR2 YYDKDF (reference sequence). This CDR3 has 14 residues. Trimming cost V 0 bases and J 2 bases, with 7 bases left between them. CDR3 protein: CATSREGGNTEAFF. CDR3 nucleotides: TGTGCCACCAGCAGAGAGGGGGGTAACACTGAAGCTTTCTTT.

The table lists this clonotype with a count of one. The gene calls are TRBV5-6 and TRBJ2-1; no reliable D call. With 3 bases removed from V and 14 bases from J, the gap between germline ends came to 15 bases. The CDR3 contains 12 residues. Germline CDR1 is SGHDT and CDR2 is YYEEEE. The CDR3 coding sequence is TGTGCCAGCAGCTCCATGGCCGGCTGGGAGTTCTTC. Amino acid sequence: CASSSMAGWEFF.

The CDR3 DNA reads as TGTGCCAGCAGCCAAGGGACTAGCGGGGGCAATGAGCAGTTCTTC. Residues: CASSQGTSGGNEQFF. This chain joins TRBV4-2 and TRBJ2-1; TRBD2 matches at 13 bases. Germline-derived CDR1 and CDR2 are LGHNA and YNFKEQ. The V segment lost 1 base and the J segment 6 bases; nucleotides outside the gene matches: 0. There are 15 residues in the CDR3.

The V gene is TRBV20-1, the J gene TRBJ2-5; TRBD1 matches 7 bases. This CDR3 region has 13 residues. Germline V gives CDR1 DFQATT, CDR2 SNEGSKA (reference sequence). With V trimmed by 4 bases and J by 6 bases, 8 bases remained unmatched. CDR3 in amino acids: CSATETGIQTQYF. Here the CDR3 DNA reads TGCAGTGCTACAGAGACAGGGATACAGACCCAGTACTTC.